One and the same sample provided the 14 T cell receptor beta chains below, sequenced in a study of T-cell reconstitution after alpha-beta-depleted transplantation in children. The authors prepared the TCRbeta library with unique molecular identifiers. TCRdb independently ran MiXCR on the PCR reads; one entry per CDR3 protein. In the table there are 700,000 or so distinct CDR3 sequences, about an eighth of which are singletons. The sequencing used PBMCs, collected before TCRalphabeta/CD19-depleted stem cell transplant. These receptors were taken from a girl aged 2 to 9 with congenital amegakaryocytic thrombocytopenia, due to receive a stem cell transplant.

In this sample, this clonotype turned up a few times. The chain carries TRBV29-1 and TRBJ2-3; 9 nucleotides match TRBD2. Germline V CDR1 and CDR2: SQVTM, ANQGSEA. The CDR3 spans 13 residues. Trimming removed 6 bases from V and 5 bases from J; junction bases left unmatched: 6. CDR3 sequence reads: CSVSSGVGDTQYF. In nucleotides, the CDR3 is TGCAGCGTCTCTAGCGGGGTGGGAGATACGCAGTATTTT.

In this sample, this clonotype turned up a few times. This chain links TRBV20-1 with TRBJ2-2; TRBD1 might be the D (6 bases). Trimming took off 8 bases at V and 0 bases at J, with 7 bases between the two ends. The germline V gene has CDR1 DFQATT and CDR2 SNEGSKA (reference sequence). CDR3 size: 12 residues. The CDR3 sequence: CSWTANTGELFF. CDR3 in DNA: TGCAGTTGGACAGCGAACACCGGGGAGCTGTTTTTT.

This clonotype was recorded at least ten times. This chain links TRBV5-1 with TRBJ2-6; D is ambiguous. This CDR3 comprises 16 residues. Trimming took off 3 bases at V and 0 bases at J, with 10 bases between the two ends. Germline assignment: CDR1 SGHRS and CDR2 YFSETQ. The CDR3 reads CASSWSLSSGANVLTF. The DNA of the CDR3 is TGCGCCAGCAGCTGGAGTTTGTCCTCTGGGGCCAACGTCCTGACTTTC.

This clonotype has a count of ten or more. This sequence joins TRBV4-2 and TRBJ1-1, with a tentative D call TRBD1 (5 bases). CDR3 length equals 17 residues. Trimming left V 1 base short and J 3 bases short, with 18 bases between. CDR1 is LGHNA and CDR2 is YNFKEQ in the germline V gene. The CDR3 reads CASSQAGVGFKDTEAFF. In DNA form, the CDR3 reads TGTGCCAGCAGCCAAGCGGGGGTTGGCTTTAAGGACACTGAAGCTTTCTTT.

The chain recombines TRBV11-2 with TRBJ2-2; D might be TRBD2 (6 bases). The germline V and J ends were trimmed by 4 bases and 0 bases, with 12 bases remaining between them. The V gene's germline CDR1 is SGHAT and CDR2 FQNNGV. The CDR3 spans 16 residues. The CDR3 protein is CASSYSGRANTGELFF. For the CDR3, the DNA is TGTGCCAGCAGCTATAGCGGCAGGGCGAACACCGGGGAGCTGTTTTTT.

There are many counts of this clonotype. This chain links TRBV28 with TRBJ2-1; 10 nucleotides align to TRBD2. Germline CDR1 and CDR2: MDHEN and SYDVKM. V shed 3 bases and J 5 bases; nucleotides not matched to a gene: 13. CDR3 size: 18 residues. In nucleotides, the CDR3 is TGTGCCAGCAGTTTTCTCTCGCTAGCGGGAGATACCAACAATGAGCAGTTCTTC. Translating it yields CASSFLSLAGDTNNEQFF.

This clonotype was observed at least ten times. The V and J genes are TRBV5-1 and TRBJ2-1; D not certain. Germline V gene lookup returns CDR1 SGHRS and CDR2 YFSETQ. Trimming stripped 5 bases from V and 5 bases from J, with 11 bases between. CDR3 length: 13 residues. CDR3 sequence reads: CASREYLNNEQFF. The CDR3 bases are TGCGCCAGCAGAGAGTATCTGAACAATGAGCAGTTCTTC. The entire variable domain, with the rest obtained from reference TRBV5-1 and TRBJ2-1, is as follows: KAGVTQTPRYLIKTRGQQVTLSCSPISGHRSVSWYQQTPGQGLQFLFEYFSETQRNKGNFPGRFSGRQFSNSRSEMNVSTLELGDSALYLCASREYLNNEQFFGPGTRLTVL.

The DNA for the CDR3 is TGTGCCAGCAGCCGAGACGGTCCAACTAATGAAAAACTGTTTTTT. Translating it yields CASSRDGPTNEKLFF. This chain connects TRBV28 to TRBJ1-4, with unresolved D. V lost 6 bases to trimming and J lost 0 bases, with 11 bases between them. Germline CDR1 reads MDHEN; CDR2 reads SYDVKM. The CDR3 spans 15 residues. Filled out from reference TRBV28 and TRBJ1-4, the complete variable domain reads DVKVTQSSRYLVKRTGEKVFLECVQDMDHENMFWYRQDPGLGLRLIYFSYDVKMKEKGDIPEGYSVSREKKERFSLILESASTNQTSMYLCASSRDGPTNEKLFFGSGTQLSVL.

This clonotype was seen at least ten times. This chain connects TRBV28 to TRBJ1-5; D gene unclear. CDR3 size: 17 residues. Germline assignment: CDR1 MDHEN and CDR2 SYDVKM. Trimming shortened V by 5 bases and J by 5 bases, and 22 bases separated the two germline ends. The CDR3 sequence: CASSPRFRGTPHQPQHF. Written as DNA, the CDR3 is TGTGCCAGCAGTCCAAGGTTCCGGGGTACCCCCCATCAGCCCCAGCATTTT. The full variable domain, completed using reference TRBV28 and TRBJ1-5, is DVKVTQSSRYLVKRTGEKVFLECVQDMDHENMFWYRQDPGLGLRLIYFSYDVKMKEKGDIPEGYSVSREKKERFSLILESASTNQTSMYLCASSPRFRGTPHQPQHFGDGTRLSIL.

V and J are TRBV7-8 and TRBJ2-5; 10 nucleotides align to TRBD2. V gave up 1 base and J gave up 4 bases; unmatched junction bases: 6. Germline-derived CDR1 and CDR2 are SGHVS and FQNEAQ. CDR3 length equals 16 residues. The CDR3 nucleotides are TGTGCCAGCAGCTTAGGCTGGTCTAGCGGGAGAGAGACCCAGTACTTC. It translates to CASSLGWSSGRETQYF.

CDR3 residues: CASTPGEVPYEQYF. As DNA, the CDR3 is TGTGCCAGCACCCCGGGAGAAGTCCCCTACGAGCAGTACTTC. The chain links TRBV2 to TRBJ2-7, with D maybe TRBD2 (6 bases). CDR1 is SNHLY, CDR2 FYNNEI, per germline. V lost 7 bases to trimming and J lost 2 bases, with 15 bases between them. The CDR3 sequence is 14 residues long.

The CDR3: CASSGIAGPYNEQFF. In DNA form, the CDR3 reads TGTGCCAGCAGCGGCATAGCGGGACCCTACAATGAGCAGTTCTTC. The chain uses TRBV9 and TRBJ2-1, with 8 bases fitting TRBD2. Germline V gene data show CDR1 as SGDLS and CDR2 as YYNGEE. The ends lost 3 bases at V and 2 bases at J; junction bases unmatched: 4. CDR3 length: 15 amino acids.

The chain joins TRBV12-3 or TRBV12-4 to TRBJ1-5, with D possibly being TRBD1 (5 bases). This CDR3 comprises 15 residues. Trimming took off 6 bases at V and 0 bases at J, with 12 bases between the two ends. CDR3 amino acids: CASSWGPNSNQPQHF. The CDR3 DNA reads as TGTGCCAGCAGCTGGGGACCGAATAGCAATCAGCCCCAGCATTTT.

This sequence joins TRBV4-2 and TRBJ1-1, with D unclear. The CDR3 consists of 14 residues. Trimming removed 6 bases from V and 11 bases from J, with 22 bases in between. Looked up from germline, CDR1 is LGHNA and CDR2 is YNFKEQ. The CDR3 nucleotides are TGTGCCAGCAGAGACAAGCGGATGGATGGGGAGGCTTTCTTT. Translated, it gives CASRDKRMDGEAFF.